This TCR beta chain is from a study of T cell responses to AZD1222 COVID-19 vaccine. Whole-study findings and limits: Across spike, vaccine-associated CD4 TCRs were found, dominant at 160-218 and 743-854.

Some clones are missing from TCRdb's copy, which holds only in-frame ones; the method was immunoSEQ multiplex PCR. The profile covers 100,000 to 150,000 clones, with roughly 88% appearing a single time and 4% to 5.5% taken by the ten largest. On this clone itself: Its antigen is as yet unknown. The junction departs from the called germline gene at one end, perhaps through a read error.

The CDR3 is made up of 14 amino acids. The germline CDR1 and CDR2 sequences are SSHAT and FNYEAQ (reference sequence). Sequencing used peripheral blood, obtained on day 0 of MenACWY control vaccination. The TCR originated in an adult in good health. The chain combines TRBV7-7 with TRBJ2-3, with 10 bases aligning to TRBD2. The CDR3 DNA sequence: TGTGCCAGCAGCCTAGCGGGAGTGGGAGATACGCAGTATTTT. As protein: CASSLAGVGDTQYF.